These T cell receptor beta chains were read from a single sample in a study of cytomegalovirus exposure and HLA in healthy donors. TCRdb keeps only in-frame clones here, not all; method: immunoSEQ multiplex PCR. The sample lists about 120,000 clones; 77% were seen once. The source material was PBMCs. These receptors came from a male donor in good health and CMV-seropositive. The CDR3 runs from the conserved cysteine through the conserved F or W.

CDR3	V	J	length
CASSSFMGQGTYGYTF	TRBV5-1	TRBJ1-2	16
CASSSLGGYGYTF	TRBV6-1	TRBJ1-2	13
CSVEGFQRVYSTDTQYF	TRBV29-1	TRBJ2-3	17
CAIKGANNQPQHF	TRBV28	TRBJ1-5	13
CASALAGGRETQYF	TRBV7-2	TRBJ2-5	14
CASSTPGGSGANVLTF	TRBV19	TRBJ2-6	16
CASSRRDTVSYEQYF	TRBV19	TRBJ2-7	15
CASAAGRTYEQYF	TRBV5-1	TRBJ2-7	13
CAPQGDFGQFNTGELFF	TRBV7-9	TRBJ2-2	17
CAWKDGRGFSTDTQYF	TRBV30	TRBJ2-3	16
CASSLLKSTYEQYF	TRBV28	NA	14
CAWMADSGNTIYF	TRBV30	TRBJ1-3	13
CASSLAALADSTDTQYF	TRBV7-9	TRBJ2-3	17
CASSANSEETQYF	TRBV9	TRBJ2-5	13
CASSLINSNIQYF	TRBV13	TRBJ2-4	13
CASSSGGQGPYEQYF	TRBV6-5	TRBJ2-7	15
CASSLTGLRPNF	TRBV28	TRBJ2-7	12
CASSHPTASYEQYF	TRBV18	TRBJ2-7	14
CASGVQGNEKLFF	TRBV5-1	TRBJ1-4	13
CAGSRDRNTEAFF	TRBV30	TRBJ1-1	13
CASSINRDNTGELFF	TRBV19	TRBJ2-2	15
CASHRGPSYEQYF	TRBV28	TRBJ2-7	13
CASSNDGQYGYTF	TRBV6-1	TRBJ1-2	13
CASSFHGTAAYEQYF	TRBV27	TRBJ2-7	15
CASSLHRSNYGYTF	TRBV5-1	TRBJ1-2	14
CASSLGLASLYEQYF	TRBV7-8	TRBJ2-7	15
CASSLTGYGYEQYF	TRBV27	TRBJ2-7	14
CASSPLGTLSSYEQYF	TRBV7-6	TRBJ2-7	16
CASSLDRVEAFF	TRBV5-4	TRBJ1-1	12
CASSLSGDPTDTQYF	TRBV6-4	TRBJ2-3	15
CASSYSPMYGYTF	TRBV6-5	TRBJ1-2	13
CASSPLRDYGYTF	TRBV5-1	TRBJ1-2	13
CASSRSGPDTQYF	TRBV18	TRBJ2-3	13
CASSLSPPNTEAFF	TRBV5-1	TRBJ1-1	14
CASSRDSYKSGANGLTF	TRBV5-6	TRBJ2-6	17
CASSLSRPGGQPQHF	TRBV27	TRBJ1-5	15
CASSSGYGKETQYF	TRBV5-6	TRBJ2-5	14
CSVEIRGLANEQYF	TRBV29-1	TRBJ2-7	14
CASSLEGVGTEAFF	TRBV5-1	TRBJ1-1	14
CSVEEEGPGTDTQYF	TRBV29-1	TRBJ2-3	15
CASSVRQAGLYGYTF	TRBV7-2	TRBJ1-2	15
CASRSGTGGDEQYF	TRBV5-1	TRBJ2-7	14
CASSAQTGGNTEAFF	TRBV7-6	TRBJ1-1	15
CASSLARGQPQHF	TRBV5-1	TRBJ1-5	13
CATSRDSGRFKLFF	TRBV15	TRBJ1-4	14
CAWSVRVIAGIKTGELFF	TRBV30	TRBJ2-2	18
CASSWTGNNGYTF	TRBV7-9	TRBJ1-2	13
CASSPRDRQIGYTF	TRBV28	TRBJ1-2	14
CASSEGPMNTEAFF	TRBV6-1	TRBJ1-1	14
CASSLSLAGGDTQYF	TRBV11-1	TRBJ2-3	15
CATSRDRTGSSSPLHF	TRBV15	TRBJ1-6	16
CASRPGMDSLGVNQPQHF	TRBV5-5	TRBJ1-5	18
CASSPGDYGYTF	TRBV11-2	TRBJ1-2	12